This T cell receptor (beta chain) was sequenced during a study of CD8 T cells in Susac syndrome. With 0 bases removed from V and 5 bases from J, the gap between germline ends came to 16 bases. The germline V gene has CDR1 MNHEY and CDR2 SVGAGI. CDR3 length: 16 amino acids. Negative isolation was used for CD8+ and CD4+ T cells, and FACS enrichment was applied to TEMRA cells. RNA, at about 0.45 to 1 ug, was reverse transcribed with random hexamers. Amplification of TCR beta CDR3 used immunoSEQ multiplex PCR across 54 Vbeta and 13 Jbeta. TCRdb processed the immunoSEQ multiplex PCR reads anew with MiXCR; each CDR3 protein has one entry. The sample has approximately 90,000 distinct CDR3 sequences; 85% to 95% are singletons.

The V and J genes are TRBV6-5 and TRBJ1-1; D gene ambiguous. Sequenced material: CD8+ T cells from PBMCs. This sequence was found in a human donor in good health. CDR3 amino acids: CASSYSNDGSLTEAFF. CDR3 nucleotides: TGTGCCAGCAGTTACTCGAATGACGGGTCTTTGACTGAAGCTTTCTTT.